The clone carrying this TCR beta chain was observed at least ten times. The data derive from a study of early T cells in non-severe SARS-CoV-2 infection. Study at large: Sequencing of unsorted whole blood was done on bulk RNA, leaving chains unpaired.

The CDR3 loop spans 14 amino acids. The germline CDR1 and CDR2 sequences are SGHTA and FQGTGA. V lost 0 bases and J lost 0, with 6 bases in between. The library protocol tagged individual cDNA molecules with unique molecular identifiers. TCRdb passed the 5' RACE reads through MiXCR, listing each CDR3 protein once. The table records 30,000 to 40,000 distinct CDR3 sequences, approximately 5.9% of them present only once. The chain is built from TRBV7-3 and TRBJ2-7; D remains unclear. This clonotype was obtained from an adult who was a healthcare worker with PCR-confirmed SARS-CoV-2 infection or an uninfected control (not recorded which). The material sequenced was whole blood, taken at baseline. CDR3 in DNA: TGTGCCAGCAGCTTAACGCACAGCTCCTACGAGCAGTACTTC. Protein product: CASSLTHSSYEQYF.